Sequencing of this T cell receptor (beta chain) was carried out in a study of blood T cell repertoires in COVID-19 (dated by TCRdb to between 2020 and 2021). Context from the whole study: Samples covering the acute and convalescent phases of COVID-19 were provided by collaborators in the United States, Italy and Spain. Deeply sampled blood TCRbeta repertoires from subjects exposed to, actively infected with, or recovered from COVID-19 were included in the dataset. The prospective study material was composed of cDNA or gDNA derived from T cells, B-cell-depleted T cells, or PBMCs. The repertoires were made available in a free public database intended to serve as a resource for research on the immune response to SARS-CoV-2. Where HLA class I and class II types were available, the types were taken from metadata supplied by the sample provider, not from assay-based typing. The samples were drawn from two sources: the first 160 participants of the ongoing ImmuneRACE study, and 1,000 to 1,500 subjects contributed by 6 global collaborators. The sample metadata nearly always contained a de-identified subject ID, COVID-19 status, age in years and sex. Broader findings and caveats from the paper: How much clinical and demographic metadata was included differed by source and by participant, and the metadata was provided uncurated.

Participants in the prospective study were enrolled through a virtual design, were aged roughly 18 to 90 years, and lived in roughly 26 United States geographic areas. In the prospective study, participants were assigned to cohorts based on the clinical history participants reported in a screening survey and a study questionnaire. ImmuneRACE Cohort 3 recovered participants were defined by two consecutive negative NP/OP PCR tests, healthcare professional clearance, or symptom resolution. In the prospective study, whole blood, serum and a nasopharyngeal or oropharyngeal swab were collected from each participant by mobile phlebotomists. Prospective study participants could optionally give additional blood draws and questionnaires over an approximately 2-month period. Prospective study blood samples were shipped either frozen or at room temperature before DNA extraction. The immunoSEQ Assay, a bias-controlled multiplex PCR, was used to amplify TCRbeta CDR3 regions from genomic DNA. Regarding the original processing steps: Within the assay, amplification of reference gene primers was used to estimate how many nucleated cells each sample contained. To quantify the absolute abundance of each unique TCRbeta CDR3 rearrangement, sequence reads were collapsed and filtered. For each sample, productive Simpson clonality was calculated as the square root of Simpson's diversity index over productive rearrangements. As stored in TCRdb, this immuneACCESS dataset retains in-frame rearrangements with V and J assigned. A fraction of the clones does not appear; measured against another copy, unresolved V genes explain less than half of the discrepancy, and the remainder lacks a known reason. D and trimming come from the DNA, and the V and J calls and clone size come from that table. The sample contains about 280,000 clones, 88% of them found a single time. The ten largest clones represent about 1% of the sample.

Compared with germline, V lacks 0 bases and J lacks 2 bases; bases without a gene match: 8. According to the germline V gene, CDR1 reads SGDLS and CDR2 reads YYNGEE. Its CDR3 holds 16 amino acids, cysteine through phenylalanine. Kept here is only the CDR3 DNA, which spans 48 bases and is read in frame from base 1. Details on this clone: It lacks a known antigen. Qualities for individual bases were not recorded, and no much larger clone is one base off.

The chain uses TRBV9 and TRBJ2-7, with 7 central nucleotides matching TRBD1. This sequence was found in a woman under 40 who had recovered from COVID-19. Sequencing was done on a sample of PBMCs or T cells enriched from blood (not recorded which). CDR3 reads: CASSVAGTDPTYEQYF. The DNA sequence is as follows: TGTGCCAGCAGCGTAGCCGGGACAGACCCCACCTACGAGCAGTACTTC.